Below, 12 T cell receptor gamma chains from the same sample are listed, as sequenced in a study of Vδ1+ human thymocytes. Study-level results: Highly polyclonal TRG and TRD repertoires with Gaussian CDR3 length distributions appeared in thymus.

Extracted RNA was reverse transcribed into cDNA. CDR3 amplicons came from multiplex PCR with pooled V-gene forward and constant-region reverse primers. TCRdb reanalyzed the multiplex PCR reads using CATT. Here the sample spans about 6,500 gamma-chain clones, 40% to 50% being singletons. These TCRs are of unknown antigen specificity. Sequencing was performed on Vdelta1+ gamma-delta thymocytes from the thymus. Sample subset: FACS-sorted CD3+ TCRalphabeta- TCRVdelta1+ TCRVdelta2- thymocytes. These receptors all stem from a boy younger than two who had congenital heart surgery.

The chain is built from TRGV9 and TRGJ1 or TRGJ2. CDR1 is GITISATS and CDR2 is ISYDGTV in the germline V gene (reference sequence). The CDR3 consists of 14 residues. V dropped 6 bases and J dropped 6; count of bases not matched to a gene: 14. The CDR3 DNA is TGTGCCTTGTGGATTTGTGAGGGTCCTTATAAGAAACTCTTT. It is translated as CALWICEGPYKKLF.

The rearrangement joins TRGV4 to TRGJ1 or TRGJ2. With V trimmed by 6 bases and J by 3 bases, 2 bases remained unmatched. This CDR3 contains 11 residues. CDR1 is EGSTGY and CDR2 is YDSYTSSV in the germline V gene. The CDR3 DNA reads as TGTGCCACCTGGCGTTATTATAAGAAACTCTTT. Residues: CATWRYYKKLF.

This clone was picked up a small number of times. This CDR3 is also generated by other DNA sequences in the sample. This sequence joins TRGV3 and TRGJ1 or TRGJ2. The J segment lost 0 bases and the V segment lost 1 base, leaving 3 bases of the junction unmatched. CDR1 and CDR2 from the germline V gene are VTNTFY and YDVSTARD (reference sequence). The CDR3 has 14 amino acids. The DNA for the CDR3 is TGTGCCACCTGGGACAGACGGAATTATTATAAGAAACTCTTT. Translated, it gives CATWDRRNYYKKLF.

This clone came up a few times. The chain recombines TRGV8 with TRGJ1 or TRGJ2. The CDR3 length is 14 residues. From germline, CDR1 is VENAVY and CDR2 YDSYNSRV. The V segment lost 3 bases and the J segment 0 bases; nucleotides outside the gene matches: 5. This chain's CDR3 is CATWDVVNYYKKLF. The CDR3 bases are TGTGCCACCTGGGATGTGGTGAATTATTATAAGAAACTCTTT.

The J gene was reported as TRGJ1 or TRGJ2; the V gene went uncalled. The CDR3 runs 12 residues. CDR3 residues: CATWDNHYKKLF. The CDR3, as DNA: TGTGCCACCTGGGACAACCATTATAAGAAACTCTTT.

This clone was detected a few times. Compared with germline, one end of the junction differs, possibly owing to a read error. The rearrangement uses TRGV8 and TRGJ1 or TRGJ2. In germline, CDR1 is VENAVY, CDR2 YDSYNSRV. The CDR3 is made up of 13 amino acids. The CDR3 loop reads CATCQLNYYKKLF. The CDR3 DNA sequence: TGTGCCACCTGCCAGTTGAATTATTATAAGAAACTATTT.

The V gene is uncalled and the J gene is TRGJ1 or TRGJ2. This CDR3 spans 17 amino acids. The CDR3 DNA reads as TGTGCCACCTGGGACAGGCTCCGAACTCTGAATTATTATAAGAAACTCTTT. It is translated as CATWDRLRTLNYYKKLF.

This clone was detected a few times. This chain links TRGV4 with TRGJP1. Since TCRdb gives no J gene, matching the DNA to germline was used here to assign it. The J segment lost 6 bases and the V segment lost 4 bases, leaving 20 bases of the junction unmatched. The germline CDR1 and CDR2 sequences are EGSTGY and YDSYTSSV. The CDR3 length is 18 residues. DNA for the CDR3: TGTGCCACCTGGGAAGGAAGTACGGCGGGGGGTGCTGGTTGGTTCAAGATATTT. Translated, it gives CATWEGSTAGGAGWFKIF.

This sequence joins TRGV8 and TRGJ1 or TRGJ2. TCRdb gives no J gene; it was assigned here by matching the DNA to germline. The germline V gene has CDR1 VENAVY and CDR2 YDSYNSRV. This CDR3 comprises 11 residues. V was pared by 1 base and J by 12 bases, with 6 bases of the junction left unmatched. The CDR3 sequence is CATWDRGGKLF. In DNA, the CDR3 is TGTGCCACCTGGGATAGAGGCGGGAAACTCTTT.

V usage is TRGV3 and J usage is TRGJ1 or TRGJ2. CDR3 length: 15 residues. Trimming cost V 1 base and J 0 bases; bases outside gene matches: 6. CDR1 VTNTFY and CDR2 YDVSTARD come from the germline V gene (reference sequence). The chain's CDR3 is CATWDRPTNYYKKLF. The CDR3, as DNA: TGTGCCACCTGGGACAGACCGACGAATTATTATAAGAAACTCTTT.

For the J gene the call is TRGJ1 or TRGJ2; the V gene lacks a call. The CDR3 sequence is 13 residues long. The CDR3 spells CATFDDEYYKKLF. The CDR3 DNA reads TGTGCCACCTTTGATGACGAGTATTATAAGAAACTCTTT.

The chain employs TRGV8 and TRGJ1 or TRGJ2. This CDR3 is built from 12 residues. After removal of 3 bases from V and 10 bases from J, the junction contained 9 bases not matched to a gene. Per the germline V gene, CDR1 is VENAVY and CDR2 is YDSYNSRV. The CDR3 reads CATWDPKRKKLF. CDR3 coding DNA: TGTGCCACCTGGGATCCCAAACGGAAGAAACTCTTT.